What follows is one T cell receptor beta chain and its context. Its recognized antigen is unknown. The sample holds no much larger clone one base away, and base qualities are not on file. The data belong to a study of cytomegalovirus exposure and HLA in healthy donors (dated by TCRdb to about 2017). Describing the broader study: An earlier analysis of around 600 of the donors reported approximately 300 Gb of sequence data and around 120 million unique TCR beta sequences from 150 million to 200 million T cells. An earlier analysis of 587 of the donors used high-throughput TCR beta sequencing to judge whether each TCR beta V gene segment behaved as functional or pseudogenic. The aim of the study was to test whether cataloging public T cell receptors could identify signatures of past pathogen exposure. The number of typed donors differed by locus: roughly 620-630 for A, B, C, DRB1 and DQB1; 522 for DQA1; roughly 600 for DPA1; and some 470 for DPB1. A later analysis re-examined previously published TCR beta repertoires from about 700 donors and added high-resolution HLA genotyping to investigate patterns of TCR occurrence. All discovery cohort repertoires had been generated on a single sequencing platform. Because of strong linkage in the cohort, roughly five DR-DQ haplotypes were treated as single units for association and clustering. To predict cytomegalovirus infection status, the study combined high-throughput TCR immunosequencing, statistical association of individual TCRs with disease status, and machine learning. Alongside the repertoire data, information on donor age, sex, ethnicity and CMV serostatus was compiled. Both class I and class II loci were covered by HLA typing, at four-digit resolution. Among under 450 genotyped donors of the cohort, an average of about 240,000 unique TCR beta nucleotide sequences were sequenced per donor, roughly 20% of them non-productive. The genetic ancestry cluster associated with self-reported Caucasian donors included 81% of the roughly 400 genotyped donors. In addition to the first cohort of approximately 650 subjects, a separate validation cohort of approximately 130 different subjects was used. About 300 gigabases of sequencing data and tens of millions of unique TCR sequences were included in an early release covering roughly 600 HLA-typed donors. Genome-wide SNP genotypes for about 55% of the roughly 670 donors were used in a later genetic analysis, which treated that subset as a discovery cohort. The T cell repertoires of around 670 subjects were profiled by immunosequencing and related to cytomegalovirus serostatus. Rather than drawing on any new phenotypic data, the later analysis identified candidate immune exposures from TCR beta sequences and the way those sequences occurred across donors. The investigation overall reported the following: In vitro tests confirmed that a few of the cytomegalovirus-associated TCR beta chains recognize cytomegalovirus antigens. Linkage disequilibrium might explain the correlated functional status among segregating V segments, but an unknown experimental factor could not be excluded. When HLA alleles, especially DR and DQ, strongly co-occurred, attributing TCR associations to individual alleles was difficult. According to a later analysis, TCR association rates differed among HLA loci, with DRB1 alleles showing the most associated TCRs and HLA-C alleles showing the fewest. Immune exposure information for the cohort was limited to CMV serostatus. A group of highly shared sequence variants was considered likely to be a technical artifact of the sequencing pipeline. In a later analysis, most CMV-associated TCR beta chains were found to appear HLA-restricted, with HLA associations seemingly driven largely by CMV exposure. Because counts were too low, about 15 rarely observed V segments, including chromosome 9 orphons, were left out of the earlier analysis of some 600 of the donors. In a later analysis, HLA-associated TCR beta chains showed more clonal expansion and lower generation probabilities than non-associated chains that were equally common. Because the 87-base-pair reads could not distinguish some IMGT-functional V segments, including TRBV6-2 and TRBV6-3, those segments were excluded. At a false discovery rate of 0.05, a later analysis linked around 15,000 TCR beta sequences to specific HLA alleles. Because HLA typing was unavailable for some donors at each locus, only the typed subset was used in association tests. Across donors, most TCR sequences were observed very rarely, whereas some public TCRs were present in many individuals. Presence/absence analyses assumed roughly uniform sequencing depth across donors, an assumption that may not hold. A further reported finding was that TCR beta sequences accurately predicted the HLA-A and HLA-B alleles for most subjects in the first cohort. The classifier was reported to diagnose cytomegalovirus status with high specificity and sensitivity in both the original and validation cohorts. Broadly in line with IMGT annotations, most TCR beta V segments showed up in productive rearrangements about 87% or about 30% of the time in an earlier analysis of 450 to 750 of the donors. This cohort had only TCR beta chains sequenced, and the lack of alpha or paired-chain data limited which features could be detected. It was suggested by the authors that the approach could potentially be generalized to other disease states and immunological phenotypes. According to a later analysis, parvovirus B19, influenza, CMV and Epstein-Barr virus appeared linked to several top co-occurrence clusters. A total of 150 to 200 TCR beta chains were listed by the study as associated with cytomegalovirus. Compared with the approximately 710-donor mean, donors in an Asian-associated ancestry cluster had fewer N-insertions in productive TCRs, according to a later genetic analysis. A later genetic analysis associated a missense DCLRE1C variant with V-gene and J-gene trimming of TCR beta chains, and an independent cohort replicated the association.

The cohort was made up of 666 healthy bone marrow donors. At the time of sampling, all cohort members were nominally healthy, though unrecorded immune exposures were likely present. The donor tested CMV seronegative, placing the donor among the roughly 350 seronegative members of the cohort. A peripheral blood sample was provided by each donor, and peripheral blood mononuclear cells were used for TCR beta sequencing. Genomic DNA was extracted from the blood cell samples with the Qiagen DNeasy Blood Extraction Kit. The method behind the library was the immunoSEQ multiplex PCR assay. For the multiplex PCR, a mixture combining 60 forward primers for TCR Vbeta segments and 13 reverse primers for TCR Jbeta segments was used. A multiplex PCR assay on genomic DNA amplified the CDR3 region of rearranged TCR beta genes. The amplified TCR beta libraries were sequenced on the Illumina HiSeq System as 87-base-pair reads. Per the original workflow: In a later analysis, 80 million or so unique TCR beta chains were counted across the 500 to 850 repertoires, and approximately 9.9 million of these chains were shared by at least two donors. To remove PCR and sequencing errors, raw reads were error-corrected and collapsed into unique sequences using a nearest-neighbor algorithm that merged closely related sequences. To assign V, D and J gene segments, CDR3 sequences were aligned to IMGT reference sequences. Each retained sequence needed at least a six-nucleotide match to both a V gene segment and a J gene segment. Rearrangements were called productive when the CDR3 lacked stop codons and stayed in frame with V and J; all others were non-productive. CDR3 was defined according to IMGT convention as the region running from the second conserved V-encoded cysteine to the conserved J-encoded phenylalanine. The earlier analysis of 550 to 650 of the donors excluded any sequence lacking an unambiguous match to a single V gene segment. In an earlier analysis of several hundred of the donors, V segments were called functional above 56.7% productive rearrangements and were called segregating when the between-donor standard deviation exceeded 5%. A statistical classification framework was developed to diagnose cytomegalovirus status using the catalog of TCR beta chain sequences. A later analysis assigned V and J genes by comparing TCR nucleotide sequences with IMGT/GENE-DB human TR gene sequences. In a later analysis, CDR3 sequences and most-parsimonious VDJ recombination scenarios were assigned using the TCRdist pipeline. In a later analysis, each TCR beta chain was defined by its CDR3 amino acid sequence together with its V-gene family, and reads without a unique V-gene family were excluded. As a way to deal with suspected cross-contamination and a sequencing artifact, a later analysis dropped more than 500 nucleotide sequences that were highly shared and had low generation probability. In a later analysis, a clonal expansion index was calculated for each public chain from normalized within-repertoire ranks of inferred template counts. In a later analysis, generation probabilities were computed using a VDJ recombination model fitted to out-of-frame rearrangements, and the results were checked against IGoR. In a later analysis, TCR-TCR, TCR-HLA and TCR-CMV co-occurrence was scored with hypergeometric tests, and a repertoire-size bias correction was applied to TCR pairs. False discovery rates were estimated in a later analysis by permuting HLA or CMV assignments 20 times. In a later analysis, co-occurring TCRs were grouped using DBSCAN, and TCRdist sequence similarity was added for clustering within HLA-allele-positive subsets. Co-occurrence clustering excluded repertoires with fewer than 30,000 or more than 120,000 public chains, plus five with anomalous nucleotide sharing. The clones in this table, taken by TCRdb from immuneACCESS, are in-frame only. Not every clone is retained; where verified, under half of the shortfall comes from an unresolved V gene, and the cause of the rest is unknown. V and J calls and clone size are copied from that table; D and trimming were computed from the DNA. The sample table lists 100,000 to 120,000 clones, over 70% of them with a count of one. Together, the top ten hold roughly 5.7% of the sample.

The CDR3, cysteine through phenylalanine, is 15 amino acids long. CDR3 DNA only is kept here, 45 bases in frame from base 1. The germline V gene (reference sequence) sets CDR1 to MNHEY and CDR2 to SMNVEV. Clipping removes 4 bases from V and 3 bases from J, with 6 as the unmatched junction base count. The TCR sequence derives from a male donor in good health and CMV-seronegative. Sequencing was done on a sample of PBMCs. The chain uses TRBV27 and TRBJ2-7; 10 middle bases align to TRBD1. CDR3 region: CASSSTGTGVYEQYF. Here is the DNA: TGTGCCAGCAGTTCCACCGGGACAGGGGTCTACGAGCAGTACTTC.